A single sample gave rise to the 8 T cell receptor beta chains below, sequenced in a study of OX40 agonist ivuxolimab in advanced cancers. Sequenced by immunoSEQ multiplex PCR; TCRdb stores in-frame clones only, minus some. The sample carries 48,000 or so clones, about three quarters recorded once. The input for sequencing was CD4+ or CD8+ T cells sorted from blood, taken in a trial of the OX40 agonist ivuxolimab. Receptors originate from an adult with an advanced solid tumor such as melanoma, head and neck, liver or kidney cancer.

This clone was picked up a small number of times. The chain combines TRBV4-3 with TRBJ1-4; D may be TRBD1 (6 bases). Germline CDR1 LGHNA, CDR2 YSLEER. Trimming removed 4 bases at V and 4 bases at J, with 10 bases between. The CDR3 is 14 residues long. The CDR3 reads CASSLRGYNEKLFF. The CDR3 bases are TGCGCCAGCAGCCTCAGGGGCTATAATGAAAAACTGTTTTTT.

This rearrangement joins TRBV6-9 to TRBJ1-1, with D uncertain. Trimming stripped 9 bases from V and 5 bases from J, with 10 bases between. There are 11 residues in the CDR3. Germline assignment: CDR1 MNHGY and CDR2 SVAAGI. CDR3 loop: CASIRLTEAFF. The CDR3 bases are TGTGCCAGTATTAGGTTGACTGAAGCTTTCTTT.

The chain is built from TRBV19 and TRBJ2-7; weak D call: TRBD1 (6 bases). V was pared by 7 bases and J by 4 bases, with 14 bases between. CDR1 LNHDA and CDR2 SQIVND come from the germline V gene (reference sequence). This CDR3 contains 13 residues. The CDR3 sequence: CASTTGPGYEQYF. In DNA, the CDR3 is TGTGCCAGTACCACAGGGCCTGGGTACGAGCAGTACTTC.

The V and J genes are TRBV5-1 and TRBJ2-5; 8 nucleotides align to TRBD2. The assigned J gene may be wrong: the sequence end matches TRBJ2-7 better. The CDR3 is 15 amino acids. Germline V gene data show CDR1 as SGHRS and CDR2 as YFSETQ. The CDR3 loop is CASSQGLGSSYEQYF. CDR3 bases: TGCGCCAGCAGCCAGGGACTAGGGAGCTCCTACGAGCAGTACTTC.

V gene TRBV20-1 combines with J gene TRBJ1-1; no clear D. The germline V and J ends were trimmed by 6 bases and 0 bases, with 5 bases remaining between them. In germline, CDR1 is DFQATT, CDR2 SNEGSKA (reference sequence). CDR3 length: 11 residues. The CDR3 DNA sequence: TGCAGTGCCTCACTGAACACTGAAGCTTTCTTT. Protein: CSASLNTEAFF.

The chain joins TRBV5-1 to TRBJ2-5, with 10 bases matching TRBD2. V lost 5 bases to trimming and J lost 5 bases; unmatched junction nucleotides: 18. Germline V gene sequence: CDR1 SGHRS, CDR2 YFSETQ. The CDR3 has 18 residues. The CDR3 region has the DNA TGCGCCAGCAGGAACCAACTTCGAGCGGGAGGGCCACGGGAGACCCAGTACTTC. Its protein is CASRNQLRAGGPRETQYF.

The gene calls are TRBV5-1 and TRBJ2-7; D might be TRBD2 (5 bases). The CDR3 has 10 residues. Trimming left V 6 bases short and J 7 bases short, with 8 bases between. Germline CDR1 is SGHRS and CDR2 is YFSETQ. The CDR3 reads CASTPGEQYF. Here the CDR3 DNA reads TGCGCCAGCACCCCGGGGGAGCAGTACTTC.

Turning to this clone: One end of the junction fails to match germline, which may point to a read error. The chain carries TRBV5-4 and TRBJ1-2; 7 nucleotides agree with TRBD1. Looked up from germline, CDR1 is SGHNT and CDR2 is YYREEE (reference sequence). The CDR3 has 15 residues. The CDR3 protein is CASSQDGGTVYGYTF. CDR3 in DNA: TGCGCCAGCAGCCAAGATGGAGGGACAGTTTATGGCTACACCTTC.